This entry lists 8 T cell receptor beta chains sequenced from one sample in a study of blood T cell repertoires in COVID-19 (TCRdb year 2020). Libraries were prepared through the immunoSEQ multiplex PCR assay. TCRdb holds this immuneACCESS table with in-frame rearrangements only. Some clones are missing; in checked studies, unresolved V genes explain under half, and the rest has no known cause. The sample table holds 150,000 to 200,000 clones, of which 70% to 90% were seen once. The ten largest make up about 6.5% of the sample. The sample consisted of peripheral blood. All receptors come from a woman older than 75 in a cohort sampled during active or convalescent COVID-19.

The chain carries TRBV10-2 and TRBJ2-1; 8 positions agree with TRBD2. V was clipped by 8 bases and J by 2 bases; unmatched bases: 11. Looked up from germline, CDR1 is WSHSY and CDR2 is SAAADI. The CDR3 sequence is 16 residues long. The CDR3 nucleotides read TGCGCCAGCCAAGAGGGTAGCGGGGTAGCCTACAATGAGCAGTTCTTC. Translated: CASQEGSGVAYNEQFF.

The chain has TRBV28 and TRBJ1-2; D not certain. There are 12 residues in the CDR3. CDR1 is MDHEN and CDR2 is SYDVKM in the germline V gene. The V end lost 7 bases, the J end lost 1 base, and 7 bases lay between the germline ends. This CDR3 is CASMNSNYGYTF. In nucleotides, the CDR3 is TGTGCCAGCATGAACAGTAACTATGGCTACACCTTC.

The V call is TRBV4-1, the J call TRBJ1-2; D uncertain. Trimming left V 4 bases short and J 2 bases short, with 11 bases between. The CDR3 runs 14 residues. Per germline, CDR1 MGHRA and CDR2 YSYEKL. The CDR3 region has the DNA TGCGCCAGCAGCCCGAGCCCCGGGAACTATGGCTACACCTTC. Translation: CASSPSPGNYGYTF.

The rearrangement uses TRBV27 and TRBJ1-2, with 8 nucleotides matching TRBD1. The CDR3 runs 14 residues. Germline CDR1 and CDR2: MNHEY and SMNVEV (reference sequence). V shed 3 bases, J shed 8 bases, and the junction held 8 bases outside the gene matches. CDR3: CASSFSGGNEGYTF. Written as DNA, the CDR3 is TGTGCCAGCAGTTTCTCAGGGGGCAACGAAGGCTACACCTTC.

CDR3: CASNTTRRSSYEQYV. CDR3 sequence (DNA): TGTGCCAGCAATACTACCCGGCGGAGCTCCTACGAGCAGTACGTC. This chain links TRBV11-2 with TRBJ2-7; D not certain. The germline V gene has CDR1 SGHAT and CDR2 FQNNGV. The CDR3 sequence is 15 residues long. V lost 7 bases and J 0 bases, leaving 16 bases between the germline ends.

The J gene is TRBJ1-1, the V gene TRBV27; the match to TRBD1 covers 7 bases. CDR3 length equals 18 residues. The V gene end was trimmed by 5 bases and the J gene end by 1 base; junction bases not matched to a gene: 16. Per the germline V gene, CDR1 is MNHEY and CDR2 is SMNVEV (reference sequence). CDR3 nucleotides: TGTGCCAGCAGTCCATACTACCAGGAGGGGGCTAGGAACACTGAAGCTTTCTTT. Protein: CASSPYYQEGARNTEAFF.

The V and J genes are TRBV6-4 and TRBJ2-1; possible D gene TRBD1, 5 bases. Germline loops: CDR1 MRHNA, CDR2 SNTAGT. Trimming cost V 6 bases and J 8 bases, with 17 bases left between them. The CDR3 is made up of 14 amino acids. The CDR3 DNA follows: TGTGCCAGCAGCCCAGTTGGGGCTGGGGATGAGCAGTTCTTC. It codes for CASSPVGAGDEQFF.

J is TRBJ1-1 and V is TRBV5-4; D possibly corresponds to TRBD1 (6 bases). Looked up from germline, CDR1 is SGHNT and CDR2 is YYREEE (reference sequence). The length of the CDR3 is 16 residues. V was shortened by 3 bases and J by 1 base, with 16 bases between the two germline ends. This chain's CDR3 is CASSWGRGSRNTEAFF. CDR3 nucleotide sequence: TGTGCCAGCAGCTGGGGCAGGGGAAGCCGGAACACTGAAGCTTTCTTT.